This TCR beta chain appears in the sequencing data of a study of T cells in localized non-small cell lung cancer. Repertoires were generated with immunoSEQ multiplex PCR, while TCRdb's copy carries only in-frame clones and drops some. The table shows tens of thousands of clones, with 85% to 90% occurring only once. V shed 3 bases and J shed 2 bases, with 14 bases lying between them. In germline, CDR1 is SGHTA, CDR2 FQGNSA. The CDR3 has 16 amino acids. This clonotype originated in a male donor aged 60 or over with stage I squamous cell lung carcinoma. V is TRBV7-2 and J is TRBJ1-3, with D tentatively TRBD1 (6 bases). The material was peripheral blood, obtained before any cancer treatment. The CDR3: CASSFFGQGTGNTIYF. CDR3 DNA sequence: TGTGCCAGCAGCTTTTTTGGGCAGGGGACTGGAAACACCATATATTTT.